The next 23 T cell receptor beta chains were all read from a single sample in a study of metastatic and nonmetastatic thyroid tumors. Every patient was untreated before thyroid surgery. Via MiXCR, TCRdb re-called the PCR reads. This table has over 50,000 clones, more than 25% appearing once. The sample comprised blood. These receptors were taken from a female donor with papillary thyroid cancer or a benign thyroid nodule (not recorded which). Some clones in this sample may be carry-over from other donors' samples.

This clone was observed a few times. The chain links TRBV6-1 to TRBJ2-7; the D gene could be TRBD1 or TRBD2 (5 bases each). The V gene's germline CDR1 is MNHNS and CDR2 SASEGT. V was cut by 6 bases and J by 5 bases, with 17 bases left in between. The CDR3 covers 14 residues. CDR3 protein: CASRQIQGRNEQYF. DNA for the CDR3: TGTGCCAGCAGACAAATCCAGGGACGGAACGAGCAGTACTTC.

This clone was detected a few times. The rearrangement uses TRBV6-1 and TRBJ2-7, with 7 bases lining up with TRBD1. The CDR3 spans 15 residues. Germline CDR1 and CDR2: MNHNS and SASEGT. The ends lost 1 base at V and 2 bases at J; junction bases unmatched: 5. The CDR3 protein is CASSEEYRGAYEQYF. DNA of the CDR3: TGTGCCAGCAGTGAAGAGTACAGGGGAGCCTACGAGCAGTACTTC.

This clone was picked up a small number of times. J is TRBJ2-1 and V is TRBV5-6, with unresolved D. The CDR3 extends over 15 amino acids. CDR1 is SGHDT and CDR2 is YYEEEE in the germline V gene. V was shortened by 0 bases and J by 0 bases, with 7 bases between the two germline ends. CDR3 sequence reads: CASSLGLSSYNEQFF. CDR3 in DNA: TGTGCCAGCAGCTTGGGGCTTAGCTCCTACAATGAGCAGTTCTTC.

This clone was counted many times. The chain joins TRBV11-1 to TRBJ2-1; perhaps TRBD1 as D (6 bases). This CDR3 has 17 amino acids. The V and J ends lost 5 bases and 11 bases respectively, with 28 bases between them. Germline lookup yields CDR1 SGHAT and CDR2 FQDESV (reference sequence). CDR3 coding DNA: TGTGCCAGCAGCCCACTAGGAGGAGACGGACAGACATCAAAGCAGTTCTTC. Translating it yields CASSPLGGDGQTSKQFF.

This clone was seen more than once but under ten times. The chain couples TRBV28 to TRBJ1-2, with D possibly TRBD1 on 6 matching bases. The CDR3 has 17 residues. Germline-derived CDR1 and CDR2 are MDHEN and SYDVKM. With 5 bases removed from V and 2 bases from J, the gap between germline ends came to 21 bases. The CDR3 bases are TGTGCCAGCAGTCTAACCTCTGGTGGGGGCGCGAACTATGGCTACACCTTC. It encodes CASSLTSGGGANYGYTF.

The J gene is TRBJ2-2, the V gene TRBV5-1, with D perhaps matching TRBD1 or TRBD2 (6 bases each). Germline V lookup: CDR1 SGHRS, CDR2 YFSETQ. The V gene lost 0 bases and the J gene lost 1 base, with 10 bases spanning the gap. The CDR3 loop spans 16 amino acids. CDR3 in amino acids: CASSLVQGGNTGELFF. The DNA of the CDR3 is TGCGCCAGCAGCTTGGTACAGGGAGGGAACACCGGGGAGCTGTTTTTT. The full variable domain, with the rest looked up from reference TRBV5-1 and TRBJ2-2, is KAGVTQTPRYLIKTRGQQVTLSCSPISGHRSVSWYQQTPGQGLQFLFEYFSETQRNKGNFPGRFSGRQFSNSRSEMNVSTLELGDSALYLCASSLVQGGNTGELFFGEGSRLTVL.

The rearrangement joins TRBV11-3 to TRBJ1-2, with 7 bases matching TRBD1. V shed 5 bases, J shed 6 bases, and the junction held 6 bases outside the gene matches. The CDR3 extends over 13 amino acids. From germline, CDR1 is SGHNT and CDR2 YENEEA. The chain's CDR3 is CASSPQGTDGYTF. Here the CDR3 DNA reads TGTGCCAGCAGCCCACAGGGGACGGATGGCTACACCTTC.

This clone was seen only a few times. The chain recombines TRBV6-1 with TRBJ1-6, with no clear D. Germline values: CDR1 MNHNS, CDR2 SASEGT. V lost 1 base to trimming and J lost 7 bases, with 14 bases between them. The CDR3 runs to 16 residues. The DNA of the CDR3 is TGTGCCAGCAGTGAAGATCCTCTGGGAGAAAATTCACCCCTCCACTTT. This encodes CASSEDPLGENSPLHF.

This clone showed up just a few times. J is TRBJ1-5 and V is TRBV28; D is ambiguous. The ends were cut back, 0 bases at V and 0 bases at J, with 6 bases in the middle. This CDR3 comprises 15 residues. From germline, CDR1 is MDHEN and CDR2 SYDVKM. The CDR3 here is CASSLWENSNQPQHF. Here the CDR3 DNA reads TGTGCCAGCAGTTTATGGGAAAATAGCAATCAGCCCCAGCATTTT.

The chain recombines TRBV10-3 with TRBJ2-2; no definite D call. Germline values: CDR1 ENHRY, CDR2 SYGVKD. Trimming cost V 3 bases and J 8 bases, with 13 bases left between them. This CDR3 has 14 residues. The CDR3 DNA sequence: TGTGCCATCAGTGATATATCGCCGAGTGGGGAGCTGTTTTTT. Translation gives CAISDISPSGELFF.

This chain connects TRBV20-1 to TRBJ2-5, with D perhaps TRBD1 (5 bases). Trimming shortened V by 3 bases and J by 4 bases, and 15 bases separated the two germline ends. Germline CDR1 and CDR2: DFQATT and SNEGSKA (reference sequence). The CDR3 runs to 14 residues. CDR3 protein: CSASGQGGGETQYF. For the CDR3, the DNA is TGCAGTGCTAGTGGCCAGGGCGGCGGAGAGACCCAGTACTTC.

The sample holds a few counts of this clone. This chain connects TRBV28 to TRBJ2-1; 9 nucleotides agree with TRBD2. V lost 6 bases, J lost 15 bases, and 12 bases stayed unmatched. This CDR3 has 13 amino acids. CDR1 and CDR2 from the germline V gene are MDHEN and SYDVKM. CDR3 DNA: TGTGCCAGCAGACGACCGGGACTAGCTAAACCGTTCTTC. This gives the protein CASRRPGLAKPFF.

The chain combines TRBV10-1 with TRBJ1-2; D is perhaps TRBD1 (6 bases). Trimming left V 0 bases short and J 8 bases short, with 10 bases between. This CDR3 has 13 amino acids. Germline-derived CDR1 and CDR2 are WNHNN and SYGVQD (reference sequence). CDR3 DNA: TGCGCCAGCAGTGAGTCGGGGACATTGGGCTACACCTTC. Translation gives CASSESGTLGYTF.

V and J are TRBV10-3 and TRBJ1-2, with a possible D match to TRBD1 (5 bases). The CDR3 is 12 amino acids. From germline, CDR1 is ENHRY and CDR2 SYGVKD. The V end was cut by 6 bases, the J end by 4 bases, with 9 bases between. DNA for the CDR3: TGTGCCATCAGGGGGGAATCCTATGGCTACACCTTC. It is translated as CAIRGESYGYTF.

The table lists this clone with a few counts. V usage is TRBV5-1 and J usage is TRBJ1-2; TRBD1 agrees at 8 bases. From germline, CDR1 is SGHRS and CDR2 YFSETQ. Losses at the gene ends were 4 bases for V and 5 bases for J; bases not matched to a gene: 10. The CDR3 spans 15 residues. The CDR3 coding sequence is TGCGCCAGCAGCGTAGGACAGGGACTGGGGTATGGCTACACCTTC. This sequence encodes CASSVGQGLGYGYTF.

CDR3 in amino acids: CASRGQGSYEQYF. The CDR3 nucleotides read TGTGCCAGTAGGGGACAGGGATCCTACGAGCAGTACTTC. This chain links TRBV19 with TRBJ2-7, with 9 bases identical to TRBD1. The CDR3 contains 13 residues. The V segment lost 6 bases and the J segment 1 base; nucleotides outside the gene matches: 1. The V gene's germline CDR1 is LNHDA and CDR2 SQIVND (reference sequence).

V is TRBV30 and J is TRBJ1-2; TRBD1 matches at 8 bases. This CDR3 spans 13 amino acids. Germline V gives CDR1 GTSNPN, CDR2 SVGIG (reference sequence). Losses at the gene ends were 3 bases for V and 9 bases for J; bases not matched to a gene: 9. The CDR3 nucleotides read TGTGCCTGGAGAGGCCAACAGGGGGATCGCTACACCTTC. This sequence encodes CAWRGQQGDRYTF. Variable domain in full (rest from reference TRBV30 and TRBJ1-2): SQTIHQWPATLVQPVGSPLSLECTVEGTSNPNLYWYRQAAGRGLQLLFYSVGIGQISSEVPQNLSASRPQDRQFILSSKKLLLSDSGFYLCAWRGQQGDRYTFGSGTRLTVV.

This clone was detected only a few times. The CDR3 nucleotides are TGTGCCAGCAGCTCGGGACAGGGGAGATCACCCCTCCACTTT. It codes for CASSSGQGRSPLHF. The chain is built from TRBV5-5 and TRBJ1-6, with 10 bases that match TRBD1. Trimming at V came to 3 bases and at J to 10 bases, leaving 4 bases not matched to a gene. Germline V gene lookup returns CDR1 SGHKS and CDR2 YYEKEE (reference sequence). This CDR3 has 14 residues.

This clone was observed a handful of times. No conserved phenylalanine or tryptophan ends this CDR3, so it is likely a read error. No DNA is shown, since the ends of the CDR3 on it are uncertain; the CDR3 is the one TCRdb lists. The gene calls are TRBV6-1 and TRBJ2-7; the table gives TRBD2 as D, unverified against the DNA. The CDR3 comprises 12 residues, both ends counted. CDR1 MNHNS and CDR2 SASEGT come from the germline V gene. This chain's CDR3 is CASSDFFGWEDY.

This clone was recorded a few times. The CDR3 reads CASSRYPTGRTNTEAFF. CDR3 in DNA: TGTGCCAGCAGTCGGTACCCGACAGGGAGGACGAACACTGAAGCTTTCTTT. The chain joins TRBV28 to TRBJ1-1; 7 bases line up with TRBD1. Looked up from germline, CDR1 is MDHEN and CDR2 is SYDVKM. V gave up 5 bases and J gave up 1 base; unmatched junction bases: 13. This CDR3 comprises 17 residues.

This clone has only a few counts. CDR3 amino acids: CASSDWGLADEQYF. CDR3 DNA sequence: TGTGCCAGCAGTGATTGGGGACTAGCGGACGAGCAGTACTTC. The chain combines TRBV6-1 with TRBJ2-7; 11 bases line up with TRBD2. In germline, CDR1 is MNHNS, CDR2 SASEGT. V was clipped by 3 bases and J by 5 bases; unmatched bases: 3. The CDR3 extends over 14 amino acids.

V is TRBV5-6 and J is TRBJ2-7; tentative D call: TRBD1 (5 bases). Per germline, CDR1 SGHDT and CDR2 YYEEEE. This CDR3 comprises 15 residues. V lost 0 bases and J 0 bases, leaving 10 bases between the germline ends. CDR3 nucleotides: TGTGCCAGCAGCTTGGAGGGGCCTCTCTCCTACGAGCAGTACTTC. Protein: CASSLEGPLSYEQYF.

The rearrangement joins TRBV4-2 to TRBJ2-1, with D possibly matching TRBD2 (6 bases). The CDR3 is made up of 15 amino acids. Germline V gene lookup returns CDR1 LGHNA and CDR2 YNFKEQ. Trimming shortened V by 5 bases and J by 7 bases, and 18 bases separated the two germline ends. The CDR3 region has the DNA TGTGCCAGCAGCGAAGGTCCGGGAGAGGGGAATGAGCAGTTCTTC. Its protein is CASSEGPGEGNEQFF.